This passage covers 12 T cell receptor beta chains from one sample sequenced in a study of response to subunit inactivated influenza vaccine (dated 2018 in TCRdb). The protocol used for the library was RT-PCR. The sample was run on an Illumina HiSeq 2500. TCRdb reworked the public reads: Q25 trimming with fastp, MiXCR clone assembly, productive beta chains retained. Merged by CDR3 protein, the rows form single entries marked with the most common genes and DNA. This sample holds 450,000 to 550,000 distinct CDR3 sequences; roughly 25% were observed only once. The ten largest clones add up to approximately 2% of the sample. This specimen was CD4+ T cells sorted from PBMCs, taken around 5 days after vaccination. Source of these receptors: a man in his forties or fifties who received an inactivated influenza vaccine. Donor details come from another sample of the same person, matched by shared clones.

The gene calls are TRBV20-1 and TRBJ2-7, with 13 positions matching TRBD2. The CDR3 consists of 13 residues. CDR1 and CDR2 (germline): DFQATT, SNEGSKA (reference sequence). Trimming cost V 5 bases and J 4 bases; bases outside gene matches: 2. The CDR3 DNA reads as TGCAGTGCTGGGACTAGCGGGATGTACGAGCAGTACTTC. Translation: CSAGTSGMYEQYF.

This clonotype was recorded many times. The chain uses TRBV29-1 and TRBJ2-1; 7 bases match TRBD1. Trimming at V came to 7 bases and at J to 5 bases, leaving 8 bases not matched to a gene. This CDR3 is built from 13 residues. Germline V gene sequence: CDR1 SQVTM, CDR2 ANQGSEA. The CDR3 reads CSGNRGKNNEQFF. As DNA, the CDR3 is TGCAGCGGAAACAGGGGAAAGAACAATGAGCAGTTCTTC.

The sample holds a few counts of this clonotype. This sequence joins TRBV5-6 and TRBJ2-1; D is undetermined. Trimming took 4 bases from V and 3 from J, leaving 17 bases between them. The CDR3 is 16 residues long. CDR1 and CDR2 (germline): SGHDT, YYEEEE. The CDR3, as DNA: TGTGCCAGCAGCCCTGTAGCTTCTCGAAGCTACAATGAGCAGTTCTTC. Its translation is CASSPVASRSYNEQFF.

This clonotype was seen a few times. The J gene is TRBJ2-2, the V gene TRBV7-2, with D unresolved. This CDR3 region has 16 residues. Per germline, CDR1 SGHTA and CDR2 FQGNSA. Trimming pared 0 bases from V and 5 bases from J, leaving 13 bases between. CDR3 DNA: TGTGCCAGCAGCTTAGCCCCTTCCGTGGTAACCGGGGAGCTGTTTTTT. This gives the protein CASSLAPSVVTGELFF.

This clonotype turned up a few times. The chain joins TRBV5-6 to TRBJ2-7; D may correspond to TRBD1 or TRBD2 (6 bases each). The CDR3 covers 14 residues. V lost 3 bases, J lost 3 bases, and 13 bases lay in between. Germline-derived CDR1 and CDR2 are SGHDT and YYEEEE. Written as DNA, the CDR3 is TGTGCCAGCAGCTCTCGGGGGCTCGTCTACGAGCAGTACTTC. It is translated as CASSSRGLVYEQYF.

V and J are TRBV25-1 and TRBJ2-7, with 13 bases identical to TRBD2. Germline V gene lookup returns CDR1 MGHDK and CDR2 SYGVNS. The junction had 12 bases not matched to a gene; V was cut back by 10 bases and J by 3 bases. This CDR3 is built from 16 residues. The CDR3 region has the DNA TGTGCCAATACCGGGACTAGCGGGGATTACGACTACGAGCAGTACTTC. This sequence encodes CANTGTSGDYDYEQYF.

The chain employs TRBV19 and TRBJ1-2; TRBD1 aligns across 7 bases. Germline-derived CDR1 and CDR2 are LNHDA and SQIVND (reference sequence). After removal of 4 bases from V and 2 bases from J, the junction contained 4 bases not matched to a gene. CDR3 length: 14 residues. CDR3 in amino acids: CASSNTGANYGYTF. In DNA, the CDR3 is TGTGCCAGTAGTAATACAGGGGCAAACTATGGCTACACCTTC.

This rearrangement joins TRBV5-1 to TRBJ2-3; D is undetermined. The V end was cut by 5 bases, the J end by 4 bases, with 17 bases between. The CDR3 is made up of 15 amino acids. Germline V gives CDR1 SGHRS, CDR2 YFSETQ. The CDR3, as DNA: TGCGCCAGCAGTTCGGCGGTGTCAGGCCCAGATACGCAGTATTTT. It codes for CASSSAVSGPDTQYF.

The CDR3 sequence is CASSMTSGRGTNNEQFF. As DNA, the CDR3 is TGCGCCAGCAGCATGACTAGCGGGAGGGGTACCAACAATGAGCAGTTCTTC. The J gene is TRBJ2-1, the V gene TRBV5-1; 14 nucleotides agree with TRBD2. This CDR3 has 17 residues. Germline values: CDR1 SGHRS, CDR2 YFSETQ. The trim removed 4 bases at V and 5 bases at J, leaving 8 bases unmatched. The variable domain in full, completed from reference TRBV5-1 and TRBJ2-1, reads KAGVTQTPRYLIKTRGQQVTLSCSPISGHRSVSWYQQTPGQGLQFLFEYFSETQRNKGNFPGRFSGRQFSNSRSEMNVSTLELGDSALYLCASSMTSGRGTNNEQFFGPGTRLTVL.

This clonotype was counted a few times. The rearrangement links TRBV9 to TRBJ2-5, with D possibly matching TRBD1 (5 bases). This CDR3 region has 14 residues. The V and J ends lost 4 bases and 2 bases respectively, with 12 bases between them. Germline-derived CDR1 and CDR2 are SGDLS and YYNGEE. The CDR3 region has the DNA TGTGCCAGCAGCCCCCCCGACAGTCAAGAGACCCAGTACTTC. The encoded protein is CASSPPDSQETQYF.

This chain links TRBV5-1 with TRBJ2-1; 8 positions agree with TRBD2. V was clipped by 0 bases and J by 3 bases; unmatched bases: 5. Germline V lookup: CDR1 SGHRS, CDR2 YFSETQ. The CDR3 extends over 16 amino acids. CDR3 coding DNA: TGCGCCAGCAGCTTGGTCCCCGCGGGGGGCTACAATGAGCAGTTCTTC. The encoded protein is CASSLVPAGGYNEQFF. The full variable domain, its missing parts supplied by reference TRBV5-1 and TRBJ2-1, is KAGVTQTPRYLIKTRGQQVTLSCSPISGHRSVSWYQQTPGQGLQFLFEYFSETQRNKGNFPGRFSGRQFSNSRSEMNVSTLELGDSALYLCASSLVPAGGYNEQFFGPGTRLTVL.

The chain couples TRBV5-5 to TRBJ2-1; D tentatively fits TRBD1 or TRBD2 (6 bases each). CDR1 is SGHKS, CDR2 YYEKEE, per germline (reference sequence). V was shortened by 6 bases and J by 0 bases, with 22 bases between the two germline ends. The CDR3 is made up of 18 amino acids. CDR3 residues: CASKTLGGLRSSYNEQFF. The CDR3 bases are TGTGCCAGCAAGACCTTGGGGGGCTTACGAAGCTCCTACAATGAGCAGTTCTTC.